This TCR beta chain was found in a study of cytomegalovirus exposure and HLA in healthy donors. The PCR made use of 60 Vbeta and 13 Jbeta primers. Only in-frame clones appear in the TCRdb table, and some are missing; sequencing was by immunoSEQ multiplex PCR. The sample has 95,000 to 150,000 clones; approximately 67% are singletons. In germline, CDR1 is KGHSH, CDR2 LQKENI. V was clipped by 5 bases and J by 4 bases, with 9 bases between them. The CDR3 has 13 amino acids. This receptor was taken from a man aged 18 to 30 in good health and CMV-seronegative. The chain joins TRBV18 to TRBJ1-5; D gene uncertain. Sequencing was performed on PBMCs. This CDR3 reads CASSTKRNQPQHF. Here the CDR3 DNA reads TGTGCCAGCTCAACGAAGCGGAATCAGCCCCAGCATTTT. The full variable domain, rest sourced from reference TRBV18 and TRBJ1-5, is NAGVMQNPRHLVRRRGQEARLRCSPMKGHSHVYWYRQLPEEGLKFMVYLQKENIIDESGMPKERFSAEFPKEGPSILRIQQVVRGDSAAYFCASSTKRNQPQHFGDGTRLSIL.